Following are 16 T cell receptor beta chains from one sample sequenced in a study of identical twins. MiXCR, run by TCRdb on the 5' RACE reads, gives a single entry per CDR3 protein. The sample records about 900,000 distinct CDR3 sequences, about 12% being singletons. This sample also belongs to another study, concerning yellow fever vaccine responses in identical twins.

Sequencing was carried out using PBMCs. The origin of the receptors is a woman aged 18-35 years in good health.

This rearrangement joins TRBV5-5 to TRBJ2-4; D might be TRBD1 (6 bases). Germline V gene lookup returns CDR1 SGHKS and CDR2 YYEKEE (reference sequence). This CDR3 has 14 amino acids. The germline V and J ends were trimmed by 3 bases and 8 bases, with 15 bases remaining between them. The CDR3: CASSWLVGGDIQYF. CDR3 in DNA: TGTGCCAGCAGCTGGTTGGTAGGGGGAGACATTCAGTACTTC.

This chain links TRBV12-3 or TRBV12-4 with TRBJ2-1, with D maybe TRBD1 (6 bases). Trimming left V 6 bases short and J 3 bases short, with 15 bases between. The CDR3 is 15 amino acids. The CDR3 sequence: CASSPPGQNYNEQFF. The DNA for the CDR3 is TGTGCCAGCAGCCCACCGGGACAAAACTACAATGAGCAGTTCTTC.

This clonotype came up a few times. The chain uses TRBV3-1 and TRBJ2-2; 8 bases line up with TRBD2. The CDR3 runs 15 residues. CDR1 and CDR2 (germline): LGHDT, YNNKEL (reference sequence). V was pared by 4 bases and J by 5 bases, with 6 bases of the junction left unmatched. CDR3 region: CASSPGTRQTGELFF. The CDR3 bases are TGTGCCAGCAGCCCAGGGACTAGACAAACCGGGGAGCTGTTTTTT.

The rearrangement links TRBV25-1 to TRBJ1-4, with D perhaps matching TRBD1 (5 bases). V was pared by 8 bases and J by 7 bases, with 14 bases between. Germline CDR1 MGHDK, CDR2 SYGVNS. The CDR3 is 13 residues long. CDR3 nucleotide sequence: TGTGCCAGCTCGGGACCGGTCGGTGAAAAACTGTTTTTT. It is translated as CASSGPVGEKLFF.

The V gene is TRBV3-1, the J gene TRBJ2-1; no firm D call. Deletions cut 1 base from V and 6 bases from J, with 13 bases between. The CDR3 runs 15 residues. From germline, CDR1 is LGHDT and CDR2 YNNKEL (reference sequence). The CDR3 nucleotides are TGTGCCAGCAGCCAAGCCCAGCAGCTACGCAATGAGCAGTTCTTC. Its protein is CASSQAQQLRNEQFF.

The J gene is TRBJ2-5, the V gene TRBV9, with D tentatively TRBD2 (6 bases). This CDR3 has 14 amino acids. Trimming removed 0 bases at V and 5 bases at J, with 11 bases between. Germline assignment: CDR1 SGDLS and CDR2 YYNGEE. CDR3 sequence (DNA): TGTGCCAGCAGCGTAGCAGCGGGCGTGGAGACCCAGTACTTC. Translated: CASSVAAGVETQYF.

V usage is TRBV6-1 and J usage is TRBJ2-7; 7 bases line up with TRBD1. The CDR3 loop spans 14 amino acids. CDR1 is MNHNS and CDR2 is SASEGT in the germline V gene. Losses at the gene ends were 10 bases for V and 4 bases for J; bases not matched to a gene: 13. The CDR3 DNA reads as TGTGCCACCAGACCAGGGGACAGTCGATACGAGCAGTACGTC. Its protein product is CATRPGDSRYEQYV.

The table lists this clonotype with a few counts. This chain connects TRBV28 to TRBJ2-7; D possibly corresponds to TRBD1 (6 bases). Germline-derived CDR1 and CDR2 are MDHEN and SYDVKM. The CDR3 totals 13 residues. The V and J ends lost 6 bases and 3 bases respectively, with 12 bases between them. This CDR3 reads CASRSFRGYEQYV. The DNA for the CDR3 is TGTGCCAGCAGATCCTTCAGGGGCTACGAGCAGTACGTC.

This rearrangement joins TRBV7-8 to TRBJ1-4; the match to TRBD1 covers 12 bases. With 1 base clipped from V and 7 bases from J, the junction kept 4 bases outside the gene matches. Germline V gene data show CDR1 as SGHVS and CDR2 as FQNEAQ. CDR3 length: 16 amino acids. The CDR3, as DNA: TGTGCCAGCAGCTTAGGGGACAGGGGGCGGGTTGAAAAACTGTTTTTT. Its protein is CASSLGDRGRVEKLFF.

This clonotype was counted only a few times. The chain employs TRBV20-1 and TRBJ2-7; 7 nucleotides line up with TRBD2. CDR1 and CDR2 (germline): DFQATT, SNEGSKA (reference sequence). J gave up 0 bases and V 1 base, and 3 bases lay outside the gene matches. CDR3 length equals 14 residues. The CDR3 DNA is TGCAGTGCTAGAGGGGGGGGTTCCTCCTACGAGCAGTACTTC. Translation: CSARGGGSSYEQYF.

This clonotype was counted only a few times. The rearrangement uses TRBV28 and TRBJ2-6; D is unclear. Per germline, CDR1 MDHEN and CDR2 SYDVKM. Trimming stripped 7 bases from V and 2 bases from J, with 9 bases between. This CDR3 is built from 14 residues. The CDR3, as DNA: TGTGCCAGCACCCCCTGGACTGGGGCCAACGTCCTGACTTTC. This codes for CASTPWTGANVLTF.

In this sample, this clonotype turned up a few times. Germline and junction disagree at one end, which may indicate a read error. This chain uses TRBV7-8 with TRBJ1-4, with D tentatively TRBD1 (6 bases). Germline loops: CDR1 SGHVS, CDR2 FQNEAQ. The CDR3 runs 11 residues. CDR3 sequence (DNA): TGTGCCAGCAGCTTAGAGGACAGACCGGTTTTT. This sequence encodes CASSLEDRPVF.

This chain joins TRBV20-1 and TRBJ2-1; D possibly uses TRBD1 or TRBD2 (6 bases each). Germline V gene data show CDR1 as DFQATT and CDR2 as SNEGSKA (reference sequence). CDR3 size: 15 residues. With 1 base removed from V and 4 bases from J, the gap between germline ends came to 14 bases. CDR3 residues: CSARVARGRYNEQFF. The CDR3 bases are TGCAGTGCTAGAGTGGCCCGGGGGCGATACAATGAGCAGTTCTTC.

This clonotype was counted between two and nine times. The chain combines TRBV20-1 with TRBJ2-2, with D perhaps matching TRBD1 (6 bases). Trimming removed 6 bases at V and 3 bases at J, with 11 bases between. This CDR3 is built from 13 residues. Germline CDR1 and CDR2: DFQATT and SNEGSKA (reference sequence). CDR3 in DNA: TGCAGTGCGACCCAGGGGCACACCGGGGAGCTGTTTTTT. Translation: CSATQGHTGELFF.

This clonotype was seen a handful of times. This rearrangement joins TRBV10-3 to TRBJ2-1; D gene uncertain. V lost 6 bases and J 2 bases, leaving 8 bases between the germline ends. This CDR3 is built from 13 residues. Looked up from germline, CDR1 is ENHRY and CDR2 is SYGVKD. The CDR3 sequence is CAISPTTYNEQFF. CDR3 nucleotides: TGTGCCATCAGCCCCACTACCTACAATGAGCAGTTCTTC.

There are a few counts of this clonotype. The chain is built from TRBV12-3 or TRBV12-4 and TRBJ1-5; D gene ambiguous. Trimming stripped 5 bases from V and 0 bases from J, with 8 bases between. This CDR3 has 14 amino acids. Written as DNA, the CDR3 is TGTGCCAGCAGTCCGGTCCATAGCAATCAGCCCCAGCATTTT. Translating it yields CASSPVHSNQPQHF.